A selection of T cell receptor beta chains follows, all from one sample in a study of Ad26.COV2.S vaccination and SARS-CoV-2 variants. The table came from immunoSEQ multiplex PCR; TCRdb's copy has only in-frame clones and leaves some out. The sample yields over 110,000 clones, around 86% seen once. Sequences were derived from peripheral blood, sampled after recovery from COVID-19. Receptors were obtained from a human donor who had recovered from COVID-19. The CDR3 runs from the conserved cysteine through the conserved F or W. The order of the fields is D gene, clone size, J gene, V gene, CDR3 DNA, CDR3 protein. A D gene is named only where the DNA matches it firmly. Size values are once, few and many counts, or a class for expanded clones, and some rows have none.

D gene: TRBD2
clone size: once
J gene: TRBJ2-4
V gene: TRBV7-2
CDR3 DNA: TGTGCCAGCAGCCCCCGGTCGGGAGGGGCAGCCAAAAACATTCAGTACTTC
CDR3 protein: CASSPRSGGAAKNIQYF

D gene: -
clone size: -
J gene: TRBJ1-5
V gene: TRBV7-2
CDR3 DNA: TGTGCCAGCAGCTTAGCGTATAGCAATCAGCCCCAGCATTTT
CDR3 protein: CASSLAYSNQPQHF

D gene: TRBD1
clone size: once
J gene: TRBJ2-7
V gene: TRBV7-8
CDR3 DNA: TGTGCCAGCAGCTTAGAGACAGGGACCCCGCGCGAGCAGTACTTC
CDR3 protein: CASSLETGTPREQYF

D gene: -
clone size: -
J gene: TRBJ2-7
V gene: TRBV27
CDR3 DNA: TGTGCCAGCAGCCGTAGCGGATCCCACGAGCAGTACTTC
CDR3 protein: CASSRSGSHEQYF

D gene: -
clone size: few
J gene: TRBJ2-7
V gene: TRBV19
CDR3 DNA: TGTGCCAGTAGTCCCGGACAGTCTTACGAGCAGTACTTC
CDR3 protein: CASSPGQSYEQYF

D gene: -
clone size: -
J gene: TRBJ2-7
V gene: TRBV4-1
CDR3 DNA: TGCGCCAGCAGCCAAGGGGGGGCCTCCTACGAGCAGTACTTC
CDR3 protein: CASSQGGASYEQYF

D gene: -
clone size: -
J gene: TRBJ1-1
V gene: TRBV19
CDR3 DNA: TGTGCCAGTAGTATCGGTCGGGGTGACACTGAAGCTTTCTTT
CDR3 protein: CASSIGRGDTEAFF

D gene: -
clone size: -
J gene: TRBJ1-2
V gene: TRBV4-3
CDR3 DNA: TGCGCCAGCAGTGATATCCTGGGGAGGAGGAACTATGGCTACACCTTC
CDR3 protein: CASSDILGRRNYGYTF

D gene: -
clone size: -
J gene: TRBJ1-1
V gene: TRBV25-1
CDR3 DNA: TGTGCCAGCAGCCTATTTGGGCGGGGAACTGAAGCTTTCTTT
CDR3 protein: CASSLFGRGTEAFF

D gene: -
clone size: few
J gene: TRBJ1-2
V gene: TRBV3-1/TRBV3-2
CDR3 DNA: TGTGCCAGCACCCCCCGGGGTGGGATGGGCTACACCTTC
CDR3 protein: CASTPRGGMGYTF

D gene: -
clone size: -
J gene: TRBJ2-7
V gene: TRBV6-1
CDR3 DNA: TGTGCCAGCAGTGAACCGGGGCTATCCTACGAGCAGTACTTC
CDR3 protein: CASSEPGLSYEQYF

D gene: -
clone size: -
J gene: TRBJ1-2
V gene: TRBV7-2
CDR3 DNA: TGTGCCAGCAGCTCGGGAGGTAATAGCTATGGCTACACCTTC
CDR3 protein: CASSSGGNSYGYTF

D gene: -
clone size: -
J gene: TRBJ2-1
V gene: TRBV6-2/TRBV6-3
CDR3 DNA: TGTGCCAGCAGTTCTGACAGGGGAGGGGGAAATGAGCAGTTCTTC
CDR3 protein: CASSSDRGGGNEQFF

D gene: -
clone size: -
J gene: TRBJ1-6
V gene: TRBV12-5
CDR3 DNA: TGTGCTAGTGGCCCAGGGGTTTCATATTCACCCCTCCACTTT
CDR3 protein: CASGPGVSYSPLHF

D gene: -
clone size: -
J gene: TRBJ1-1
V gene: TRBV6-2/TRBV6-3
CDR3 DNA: TGTGCCAGCAGTTACCTAGGGACTGAAGCTTTCTTT
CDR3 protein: CASSYLGTEAFF

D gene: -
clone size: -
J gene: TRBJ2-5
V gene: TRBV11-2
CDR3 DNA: TGTGCCAGCAGCTTAGTTGGGATCCAAGAGACCCAGTACTTC
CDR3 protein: CASSLVGIQETQYF

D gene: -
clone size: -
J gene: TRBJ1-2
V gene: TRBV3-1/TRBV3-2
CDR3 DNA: TGTGCCAGCAGCCCGACCTCTAACTATGGCTACACCTTC
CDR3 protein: CASSPTSNYGYTF

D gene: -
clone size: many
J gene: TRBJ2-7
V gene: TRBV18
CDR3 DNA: TGTGCCAGCTCACCAGCAGGCCACGAGCAGTACTTC
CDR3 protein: CASSPAGHEQYF

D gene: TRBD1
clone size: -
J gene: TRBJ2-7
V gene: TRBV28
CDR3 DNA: TGTGCCAGCAGTTTCCCCCCGACAGGGATCGTTTACGAGCAGTACTTC
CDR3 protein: CASSFPPTGIVYEQYF

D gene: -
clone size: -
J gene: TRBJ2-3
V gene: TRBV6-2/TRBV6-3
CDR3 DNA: TGTGCCAGCAGTTACCCAGATACGCAGTATTTT
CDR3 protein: CASSYPDTQYF

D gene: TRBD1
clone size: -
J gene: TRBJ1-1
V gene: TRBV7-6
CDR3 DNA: TGTGCCAGCAGCCCGGGACAGGGGACGAACACTGAAGCTTTCTTT
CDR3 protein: CASSPGQGTNTEAFF

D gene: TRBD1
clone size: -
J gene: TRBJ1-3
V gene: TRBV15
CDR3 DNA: TGTGCCACCAGCACCCGACAGGGGGCGATTGGAAACACCATATATTTT
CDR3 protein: CATSTRQGAIGNTIYF

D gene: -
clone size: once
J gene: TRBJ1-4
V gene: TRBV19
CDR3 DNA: TGTGCCAGTAAAAATACCGGGACAACTAATGAAAAACTGTTTTTT
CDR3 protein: CASKNTGTTNEKLFF